The T cell receptor beta chain under discussion was sequenced for a study of identical twins. TCRdb fed the 5' RACE reads into MiXCR, producing one record per CDR3 protein. The sample lists some 440,000 distinct CDR3 sequences; less than 25% were seen once. Note on this clonotype: Its antigen is not known.

Study-level findings and limits: Beta clonotypes that were abundant in cord blood contained fewer insertions, a pattern absent from memory repertoires.

The data were also submitted as part of a second study, on T cells expressing NK-cell markers. That report adds: In sorted CD3+CD56+NKG2C+, CD3+CD56+NKG2C- and CD3+CD56-NKG2C+ T cells, TCR beta repertoires were obtained. Dominant NKG2C+ clonotypes made up roughly 1.0-7.5% of CD8+ T cells in a handful of donors.

The clonotype comes from a woman between 18 and 30 years old in good health. The sequenced material came from CD4+ T cells sorted from blood.

DNA of the CDR3: TGTGCCAGCGGGGCAGGGGAAGAGACCCAGTACTTC. Translating it yields CASGAGEETQYF. The gene calls are TRBV2 and TRBJ2-5; D is perhaps TRBD1 (6 bases). In germline, CDR1 is SNHLY, CDR2 FYNNEI. This CDR3 comprises 12 residues. V lost 8 bases and J lost 3, with 10 bases in between. The complete variable domain, with remaining parts taken from reference TRBV2 and TRBJ2-5, reads EPEVTQTPSHQVTQMGQEVILRCVPISNHLYFYWYRQILGQKVEFLVSFYNNEISEKSEIFDDQFSVERPDGSNFTLKIRSTKLEDSAMYFCASGAGEETQYFGPGTRLLVL.